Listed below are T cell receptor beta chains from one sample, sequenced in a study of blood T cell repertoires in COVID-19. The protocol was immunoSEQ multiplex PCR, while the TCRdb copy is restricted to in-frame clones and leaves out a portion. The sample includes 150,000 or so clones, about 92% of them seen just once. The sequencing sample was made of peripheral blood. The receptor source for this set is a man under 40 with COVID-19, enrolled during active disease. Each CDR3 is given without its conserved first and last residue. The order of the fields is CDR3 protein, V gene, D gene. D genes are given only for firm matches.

CDR3: ATSDSRQLSNQPQH; V: TRBV24-1; D: -
CDR3: SAARQPGQF; V: TRBV20-1; D: -
CDR3: ASSLEGRTGDEQF; V: TRBV11-3; D: TRBD1
CDR3: ASSSRPGGTYNEQF; V: TRBV6-5; D: -
CDR3: AWSVTWSSTGGLSYGYT; V: TRBV30; D: TRBD1
CDR3: ASSIVSGNTIY; V: TRBV5-4; D: -
CDR3: ASSLNGPRDTQY; V: TRBV7-6; D: -
CDR3: SVGDRVGYT; V: TRBV29-1; D: TRBD1
CDR3: ASSQELGQNTIY; V: TRBV4-2; D: -
CDR3: ASSYSMRRAEAF; V: TRBV6-2/TRBV6-3; D: -
CDR3: ASSIGGGRARETQY; V: TRBV19; D: TRBD2
CDR3: SSQRELNTEAF; V: TRBV29-1; D: -
CDR3: ASSLGTGGGVNTEAF; V: TRBV5-1; D: TRBD1
CDR3: ASRPGLAESYEQY; V: TRBV7-9; D: TRBD2
CDR3: ASSGQPTTNEKLF; V: TRBV2; D: -
CDR3: ASSFASGRARYTGELF; V: TRBV6-2/TRBV6-3; D: TRBD2
CDR3: ASSPPGAGGTDTQY; V: TRBV18; D: TRBD1
CDR3: ASSYTANYGYT; V: TRBV6-5; D: -
CDR3: ASSLGDWAGLY; V: TRBV7-2; D: -
CDR3: ASSPSRGRQPQH; V: TRBV28; D: -
CDR3: ASRLDGGLGKLF; V: TRBV2; D: -
CDR3: ASSSDRASHWAYYGYT; V: TRBV28; D: TRBD1
CDR3: ASSLEIAGPYNEQF; V: TRBV7-2; D: -
CDR3: ASSPNRRASGSFGNEQF; V: TRBV7-2; D: TRBD2
CDR3: ASSFGDRGTAKLF; V: TRBV27; D: TRBD1
CDR3: ASRTGTRGTDTQY; V: TRBV6-5; D: TRBD2
CDR3: ASSLVDRADYYT; V: TRBV5-1; D: TRBD1
CDR3: ASRNAGGSEQY; V: TRBV27; D: -
CDR3: ASSLGGGQGPAGTEAF; V: TRBV27; D: TRBD1
CDR3: ASSLEGRKSNQPQH; V: TRBV5-1; D: -
CDR3: ASSIGTAYEQY; V: TRBV19; D: -
CDR3: ASRPADRGYTEAF; V: TRBV28; D: TRBD1
CDR3: ASSLDRGRETQY; V: TRBV5-4; D: TRBD1
CDR3: ASSQGGGLNEKLF; V: TRBV4-3; D: -
CDR3: ASSPTPSNQPQH; V: TRBV19; D: -